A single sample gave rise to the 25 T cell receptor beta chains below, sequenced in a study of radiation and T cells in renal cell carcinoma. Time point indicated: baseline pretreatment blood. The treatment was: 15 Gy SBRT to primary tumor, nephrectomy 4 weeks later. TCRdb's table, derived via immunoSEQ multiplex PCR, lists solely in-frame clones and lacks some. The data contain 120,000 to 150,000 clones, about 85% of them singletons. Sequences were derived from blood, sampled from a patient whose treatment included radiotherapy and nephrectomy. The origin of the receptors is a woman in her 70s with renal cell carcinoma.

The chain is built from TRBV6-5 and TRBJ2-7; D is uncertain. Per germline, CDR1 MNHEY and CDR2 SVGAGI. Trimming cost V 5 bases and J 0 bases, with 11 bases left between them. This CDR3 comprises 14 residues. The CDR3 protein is CASSKRLSSYEQYF. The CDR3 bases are TGTGCCAGCAGTAAACGACTGAGCTCCTACGAGCAGTACTTC.

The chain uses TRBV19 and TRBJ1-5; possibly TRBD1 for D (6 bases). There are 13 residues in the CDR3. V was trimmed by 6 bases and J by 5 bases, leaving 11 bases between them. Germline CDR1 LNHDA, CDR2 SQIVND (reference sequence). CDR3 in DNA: TGTGCCAGTAGCCGGGGGGCCGATCAGCCCCAGCATTTT. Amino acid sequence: CASSRGADQPQHF.

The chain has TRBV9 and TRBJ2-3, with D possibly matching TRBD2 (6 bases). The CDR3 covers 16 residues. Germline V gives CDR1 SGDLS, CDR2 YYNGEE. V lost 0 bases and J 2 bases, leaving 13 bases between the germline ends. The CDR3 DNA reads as TGTGCCAGCAGCGTAGCGGCGGGGAGGATCACAGATACGCAGTATTTT. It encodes CASSVAAGRITDTQYF.

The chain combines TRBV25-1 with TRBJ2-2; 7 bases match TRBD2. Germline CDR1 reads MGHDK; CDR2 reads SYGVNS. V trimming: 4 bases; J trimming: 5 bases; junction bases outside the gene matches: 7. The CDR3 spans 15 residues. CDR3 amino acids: CASSARTRGTGELFF. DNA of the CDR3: TGTGCCAGCAGTGCCAGGACTAGGGGAACCGGGGAGCTGTTTTTT.

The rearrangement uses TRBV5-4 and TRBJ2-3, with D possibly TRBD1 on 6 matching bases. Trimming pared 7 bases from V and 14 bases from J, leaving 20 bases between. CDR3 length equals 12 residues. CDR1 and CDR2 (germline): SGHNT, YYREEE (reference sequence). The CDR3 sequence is CASASLTGQMYF. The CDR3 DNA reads TGTGCCAGCGCTTCACTGACAGGACAAATGTATTTT.

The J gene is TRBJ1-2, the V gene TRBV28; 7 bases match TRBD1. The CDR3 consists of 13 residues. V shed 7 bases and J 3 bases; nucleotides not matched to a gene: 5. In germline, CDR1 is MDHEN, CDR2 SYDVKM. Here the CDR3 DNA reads TGTGCCAGCACCGGGGACAGTGACTATGGCTACACCTTC. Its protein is CASTGDSDYGYTF.

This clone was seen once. The CDR3 region is CASSPVGTDYQPQHF. CDR3 DNA: TGTGCCAGCTCACCAGTCGGGACAGACTATCAGCCCCAGCATTTT. J is TRBJ1-5 and V is TRBV18, with 7 bases fitting TRBD1. Germline CDR1 reads KGHSH; CDR2 reads LQKENI. Germline trimming cut 2 bases from V and 5 bases from J; bases unmatched to any gene: 6. The CDR3 runs 15 residues. Complete variable domain (other parts from reference TRBV18 and TRBJ1-5): NAGVMQNPRHLVRRRGQEARLRCSPMKGHSHVYWYRQLPEEGLKFMVYLQKENIIDESGMPKERFSAEFPKEGPSILRIQQVVRGDSAAYFCASSPVGTDYQPQHFGDGTRLSIL.

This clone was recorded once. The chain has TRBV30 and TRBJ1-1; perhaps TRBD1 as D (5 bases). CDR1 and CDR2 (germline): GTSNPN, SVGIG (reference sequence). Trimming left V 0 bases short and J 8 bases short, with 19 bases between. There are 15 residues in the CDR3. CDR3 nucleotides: TGTGCCTGGAGTGTACAACGATGGGGCATCCGAGAAGCTTTCTTT. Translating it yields CAWSVQRWGIREAFF. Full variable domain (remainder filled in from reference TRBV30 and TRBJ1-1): SQTIHQWPATLVQPVGSPLSLECTVEGTSNPNLYWYRQAAGRGLQLLFYSVGIGQISSEVPQNLSASRPQDRQFILSSKKLLLSDSGFYLCAWSVQRWGIREAFFGQGTRLTVV.

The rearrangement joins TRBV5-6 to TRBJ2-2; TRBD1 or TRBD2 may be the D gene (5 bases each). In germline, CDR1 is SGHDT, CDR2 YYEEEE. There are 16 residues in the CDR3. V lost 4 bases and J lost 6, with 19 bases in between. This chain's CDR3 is CASSIKTGTGAGELFF. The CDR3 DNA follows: TGTGCCAGCAGCATAAAAACCGGGACCGGGGCCGGGGAGCTGTTTTTT.

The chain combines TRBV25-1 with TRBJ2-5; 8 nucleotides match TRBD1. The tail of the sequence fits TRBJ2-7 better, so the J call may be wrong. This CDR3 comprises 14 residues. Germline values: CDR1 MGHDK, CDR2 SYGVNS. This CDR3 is CASSHDRGVYEQYF. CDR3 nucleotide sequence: TGTGCCAGCAGTCACGACAGGGGAGTTTACGAGCAGTACTTC.

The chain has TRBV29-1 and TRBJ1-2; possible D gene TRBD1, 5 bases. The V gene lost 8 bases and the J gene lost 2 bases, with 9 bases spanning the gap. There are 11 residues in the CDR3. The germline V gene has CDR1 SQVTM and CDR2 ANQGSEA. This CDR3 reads CSLGGNYGYTF. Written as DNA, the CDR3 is TGCAGCTTGGGGGGGAACTATGGCTACACCTTC.

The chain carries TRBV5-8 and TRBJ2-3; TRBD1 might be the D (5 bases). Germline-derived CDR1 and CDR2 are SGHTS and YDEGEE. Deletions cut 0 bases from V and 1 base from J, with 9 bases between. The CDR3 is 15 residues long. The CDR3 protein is CASSLGQGRTDTQYF. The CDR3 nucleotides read TGTGCCAGCAGCTTGGGGCAGGGTCGCACAGATACGCAGTATTTT. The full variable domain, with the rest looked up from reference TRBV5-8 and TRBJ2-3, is EAGVTQSPTHLIKTRGQQATLRCSPISGHTSVYWYQQALGLGLQFLLWYDEGEERNRGNFPPRFSGRQFPNYSSELNVNALELEDSALYLCASSLGQGRTDTQYFGPGTRLTVL.

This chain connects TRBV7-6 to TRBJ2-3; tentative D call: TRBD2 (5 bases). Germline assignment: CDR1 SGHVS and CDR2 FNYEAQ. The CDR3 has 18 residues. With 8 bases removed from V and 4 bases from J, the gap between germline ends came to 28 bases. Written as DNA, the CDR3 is TGTGCCAGCGAGCCGGAATACGGTCCTGGGAGTAACCCAGATACGCAGTATTTT. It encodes CASEPEYGPGSNPDTQYF. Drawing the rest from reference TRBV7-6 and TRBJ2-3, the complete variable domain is GAGVSQSPRYKVTKRGQDVALRCDPISGHVSLYWYRQALGQGPEFLTYFNYEAQQDKSGLPNDRFSAERPEGSISTLTIQRTEQRDSAMYRCASEPEYGPGSNPDTQYFGPGTRLTVL.

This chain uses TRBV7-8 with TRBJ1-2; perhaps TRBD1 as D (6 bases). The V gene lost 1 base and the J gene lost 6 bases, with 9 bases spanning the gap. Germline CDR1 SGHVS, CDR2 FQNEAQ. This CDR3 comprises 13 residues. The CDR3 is CASSLGGANGYTF. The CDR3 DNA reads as TGTGCCAGCAGCTTAGGGGGGGCGAATGGCTACACCTTC.

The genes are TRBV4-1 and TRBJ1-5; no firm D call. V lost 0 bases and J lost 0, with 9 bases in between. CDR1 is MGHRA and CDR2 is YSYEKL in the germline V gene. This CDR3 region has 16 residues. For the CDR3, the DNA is TGCGCCAGCAGCCAAGATCGAGGTTTTAGCAATCAGCCCCAGCATTTT. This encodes CASSQDRGFSNQPQHF.

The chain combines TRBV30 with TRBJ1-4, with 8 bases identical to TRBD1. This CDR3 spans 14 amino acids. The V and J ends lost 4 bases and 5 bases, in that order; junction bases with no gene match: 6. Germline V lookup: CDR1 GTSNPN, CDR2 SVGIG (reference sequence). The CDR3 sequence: CAWTLDRVNEKLFF. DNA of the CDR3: TGTGCCTGGACCTTGGACAGGGTCAATGAAAAACTGTTTTTT.

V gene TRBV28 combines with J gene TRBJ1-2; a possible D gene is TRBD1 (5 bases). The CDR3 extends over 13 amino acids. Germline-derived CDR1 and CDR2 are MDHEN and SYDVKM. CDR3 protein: CATIDSVNYGYTF. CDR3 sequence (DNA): TGTGCGACAATAGACAGCGTTAACTATGGCTACACCTTC.

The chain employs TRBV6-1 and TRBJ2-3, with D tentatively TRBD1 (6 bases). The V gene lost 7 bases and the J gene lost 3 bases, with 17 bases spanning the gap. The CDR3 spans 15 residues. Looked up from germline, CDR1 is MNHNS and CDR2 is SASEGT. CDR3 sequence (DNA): TGTGCCAGCACCGAAGGACAGTACCAGACAGATACGCAGTATTTT. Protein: CASTEGQYQTDTQYF.

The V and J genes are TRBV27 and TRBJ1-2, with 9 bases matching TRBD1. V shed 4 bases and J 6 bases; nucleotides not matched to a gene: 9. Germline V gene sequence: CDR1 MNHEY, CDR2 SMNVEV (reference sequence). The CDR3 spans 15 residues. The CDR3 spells CASSSSGQGYNGYTF. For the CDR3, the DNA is TGTGCCAGCAGTTCCAGCGGACAGGGGTACAATGGCTACACCTTC.

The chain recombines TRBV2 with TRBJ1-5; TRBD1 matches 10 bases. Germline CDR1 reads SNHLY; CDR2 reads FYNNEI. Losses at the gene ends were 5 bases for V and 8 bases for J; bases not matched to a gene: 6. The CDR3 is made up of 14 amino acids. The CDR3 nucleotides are TGTGCCAGCAGTCGGGACAGGGGCATTGAGCCCCAGCATTTT. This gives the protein CASSRDRGIEPQHF. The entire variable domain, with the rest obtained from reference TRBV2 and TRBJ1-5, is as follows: EPEVTQTPSHQVTQMGQEVILRCVPISNHLYFYWYRQILGQKVEFLVSFYNNEISEKSEIFDDQFSVERPDGSNFTLKIRSTKLEDSAMYFCASSRDRGIEPQHFGDGTRLSIL.

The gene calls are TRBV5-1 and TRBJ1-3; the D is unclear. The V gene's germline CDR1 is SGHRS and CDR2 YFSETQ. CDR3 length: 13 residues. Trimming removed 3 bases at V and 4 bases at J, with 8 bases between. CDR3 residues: CASSYDGGNTIYF. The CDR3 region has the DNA TGCGCCAGCAGCTATGACGGGGGAAACACCATATATTTT.

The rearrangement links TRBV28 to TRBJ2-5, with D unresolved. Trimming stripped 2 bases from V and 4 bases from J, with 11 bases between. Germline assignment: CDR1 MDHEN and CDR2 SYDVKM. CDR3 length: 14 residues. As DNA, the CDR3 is TGTGCCAGCAGTTTAACCCAACGAGGAGAGACCCAGTACTTC. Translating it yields CASSLTQRGETQYF.

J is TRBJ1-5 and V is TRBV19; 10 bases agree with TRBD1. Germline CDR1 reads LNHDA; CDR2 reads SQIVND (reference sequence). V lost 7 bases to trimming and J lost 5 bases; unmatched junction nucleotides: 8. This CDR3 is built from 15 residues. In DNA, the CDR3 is TGTGCCAGTACTCGGACAGGGGGTACCTATCAGCCCCAGCATTTT. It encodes CASTRTGGTYQPQHF. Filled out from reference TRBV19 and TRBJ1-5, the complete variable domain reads DGGITQSPKYLFRKEGQNVTLSCEQNLNHDAMYWYRQDPGQGLRLIYYSQIVNDFQKGDIAEGYSVSREKKESFPLTVTSAQKNPTAFYLCASTRTGGTYQPQHFGDGTRLSIL.

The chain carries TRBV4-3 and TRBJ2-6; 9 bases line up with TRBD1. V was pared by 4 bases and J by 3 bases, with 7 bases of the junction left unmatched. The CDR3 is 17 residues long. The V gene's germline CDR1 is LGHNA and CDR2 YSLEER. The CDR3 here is CASSRIQGALGANVLTF. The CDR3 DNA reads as TGCGCCAGCAGCCGCATACAGGGGGCGCTTGGGGCCAACGTCCTGACTTTC.

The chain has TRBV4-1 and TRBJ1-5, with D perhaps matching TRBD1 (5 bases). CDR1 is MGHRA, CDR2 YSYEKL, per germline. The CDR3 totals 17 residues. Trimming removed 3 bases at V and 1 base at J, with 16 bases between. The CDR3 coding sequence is TGCGCCAGCAGCCAGAGAATGCCGGGGGGAAGCAATCAGCCCCAGCATTTT. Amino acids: CASSQRMPGGSNQPQHF.